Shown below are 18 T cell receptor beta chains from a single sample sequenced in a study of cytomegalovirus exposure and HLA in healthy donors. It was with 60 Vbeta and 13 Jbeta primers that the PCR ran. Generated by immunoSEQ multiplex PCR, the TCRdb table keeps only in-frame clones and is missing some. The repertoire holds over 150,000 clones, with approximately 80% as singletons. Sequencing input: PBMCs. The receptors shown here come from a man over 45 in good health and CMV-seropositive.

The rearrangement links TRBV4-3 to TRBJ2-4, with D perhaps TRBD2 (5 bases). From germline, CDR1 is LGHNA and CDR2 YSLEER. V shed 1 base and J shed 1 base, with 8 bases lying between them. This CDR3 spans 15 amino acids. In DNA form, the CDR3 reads TGCGCCAGCAGCCAAGCTTTAGCGGCCAAAAACATTCAGTACTTC. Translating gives CASSQALAAKNIQYF.

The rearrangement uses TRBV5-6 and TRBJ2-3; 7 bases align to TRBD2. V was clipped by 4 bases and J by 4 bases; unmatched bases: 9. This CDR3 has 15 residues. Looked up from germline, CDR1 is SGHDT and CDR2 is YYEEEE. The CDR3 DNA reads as TGTGCCAGCAGCCACAGGACTAGGTCTTCAGATACGCAGTATTTT. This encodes CASSHRTRSSDTQYF.

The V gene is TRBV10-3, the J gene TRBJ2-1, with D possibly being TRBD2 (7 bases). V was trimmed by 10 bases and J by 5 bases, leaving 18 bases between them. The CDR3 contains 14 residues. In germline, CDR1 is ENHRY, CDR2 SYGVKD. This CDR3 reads CATGRGGGDNEQFF. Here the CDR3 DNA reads TGTGCCACAGGCCGGGGCGGGGGCGACAATGAGCAGTTCTTC.

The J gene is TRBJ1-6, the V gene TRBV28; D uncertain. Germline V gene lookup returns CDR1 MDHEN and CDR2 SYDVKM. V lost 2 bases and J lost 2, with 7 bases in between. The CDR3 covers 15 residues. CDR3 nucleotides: TGTGCCAGCAGTTTACCGGGAACCTATAATTCACCCCTCCACTTT. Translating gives CASSLPGTYNSPLHF. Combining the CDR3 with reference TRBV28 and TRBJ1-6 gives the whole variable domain DVKVTQSSRYLVKRTGEKVFLECVQDMDHENMFWYRQDPGLGLRLIYFSYDVKMKEKGDIPEGYSVSREKKERFSLILESASTNQTSMYLCASSLPGTYNSPLHFGNGTRLTVT.

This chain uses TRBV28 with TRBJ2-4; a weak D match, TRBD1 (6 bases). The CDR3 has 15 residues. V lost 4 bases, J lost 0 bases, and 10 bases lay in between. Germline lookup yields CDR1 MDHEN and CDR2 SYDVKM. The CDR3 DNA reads TGTGCCAGCAGTTCAACAGGGTTAGCCAAAAACATTCAGTACTTC. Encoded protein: CASSSTGLAKNIQYF.

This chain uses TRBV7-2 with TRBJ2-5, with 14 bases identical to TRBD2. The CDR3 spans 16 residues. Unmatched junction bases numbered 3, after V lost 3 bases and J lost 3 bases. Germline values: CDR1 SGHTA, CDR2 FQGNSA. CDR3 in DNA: TGTGCCAGCAGCTTGCGACTAGCGGGGGGGAAAGAGACCCAGTACTTC. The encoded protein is CASSLRLAGGKETQYF. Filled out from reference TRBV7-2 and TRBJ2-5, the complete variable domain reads GAGVSQSPSNKVTEKGKDVELRCDPISGHTALYWYRQSLGQGLEFLIYFQGNSAPDKSGLPSDRFSAERTGGSVSTLTIQRTQQEDSAVYLCASSLRLAGGKETQYFGPGTRLLVL.

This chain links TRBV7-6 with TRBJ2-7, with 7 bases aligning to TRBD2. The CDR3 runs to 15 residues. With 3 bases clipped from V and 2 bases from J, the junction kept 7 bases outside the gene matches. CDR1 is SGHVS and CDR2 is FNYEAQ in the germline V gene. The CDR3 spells CASSFGLAATYEQYF. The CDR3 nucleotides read TGTGCCAGCAGCTTCGGCCTAGCGGCTACCTACGAGCAGTACTTC.

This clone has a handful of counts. The DNA of the CDR3 is TGCGCCAGCAGCCAAGATCCTGTCAGCTACAATGAGCAGTTCTTC. Translation: CASSQDPVSYNEQFF. This chain joins TRBV4-3 and TRBJ2-1, with no clear D. Per the germline V gene, CDR1 is LGHNA and CDR2 is YSLEER. Trimming took off 0 bases at V and 3 bases at J, with 9 bases between the two ends. This CDR3 spans 15 amino acids.

CDR3 in amino acids: CASSLSYEAGGPDTGELFF. The CDR3 DNA reads TGTGCCAGCAGCTTAAGCTACGAAGCGGGGGGGCCGGACACCGGGGAGCTGTTTTTT. The V and J genes are TRBV11-3 and TRBJ2-2; TRBD2 matches 10 bases. The V gene end was trimmed by 2 bases and the J gene end by 3 bases; junction bases not matched to a gene: 12. This CDR3 has 19 amino acids. Germline V gene data show CDR1 as SGHNT and CDR2 as YENEEA.

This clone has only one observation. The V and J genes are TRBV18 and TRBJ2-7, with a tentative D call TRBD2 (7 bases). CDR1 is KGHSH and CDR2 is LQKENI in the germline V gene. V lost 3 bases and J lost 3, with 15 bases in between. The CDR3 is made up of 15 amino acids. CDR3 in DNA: TGTGCCAGCTCACCGGGGGCGGGGGTCGTCTACGAGCAGTACTTC. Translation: CASSPGAGVVYEQYF.

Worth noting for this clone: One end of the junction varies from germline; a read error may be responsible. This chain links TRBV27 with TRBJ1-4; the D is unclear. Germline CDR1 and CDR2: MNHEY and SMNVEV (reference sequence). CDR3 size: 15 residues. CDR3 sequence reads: CAGSLTSSANEKLFF. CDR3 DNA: TGTGCCGGCAGCCTAACCTCGTCGGCTAATGAAAAACTGTTTTTT.

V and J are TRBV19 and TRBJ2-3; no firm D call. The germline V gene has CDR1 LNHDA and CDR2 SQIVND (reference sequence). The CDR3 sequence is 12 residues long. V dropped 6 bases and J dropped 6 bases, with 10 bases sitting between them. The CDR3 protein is CASSIYSDTQYF. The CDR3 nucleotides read TGTGCCAGTAGCATTTACTCCGATACGCAGTATTTT.

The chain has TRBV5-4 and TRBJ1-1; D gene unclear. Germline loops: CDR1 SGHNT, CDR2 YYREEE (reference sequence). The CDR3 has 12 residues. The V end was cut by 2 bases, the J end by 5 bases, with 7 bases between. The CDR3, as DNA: TGTGCCAGCAGCTTCCGAGGGACTGAAGCTTTCTTT. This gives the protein CASSFRGTEAFF.

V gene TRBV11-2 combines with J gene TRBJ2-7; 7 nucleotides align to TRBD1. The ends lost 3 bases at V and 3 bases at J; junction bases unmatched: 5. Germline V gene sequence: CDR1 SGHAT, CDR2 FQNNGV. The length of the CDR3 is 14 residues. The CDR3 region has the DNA TGTGCCAGCAGCTTTCGAGACAGGGACTACGAGCAGTACTTC. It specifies CASSFRDRDYEQYF.

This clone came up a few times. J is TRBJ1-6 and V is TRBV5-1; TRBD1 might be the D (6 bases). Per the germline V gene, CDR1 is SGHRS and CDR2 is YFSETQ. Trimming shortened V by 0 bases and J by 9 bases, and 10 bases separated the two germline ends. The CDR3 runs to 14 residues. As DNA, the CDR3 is TGCGCCAGCAGCTTGGAGGGGGGGAGTTCACCCCTCCACTTT. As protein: CASSLEGGSSPLHF. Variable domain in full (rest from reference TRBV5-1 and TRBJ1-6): KAGVTQTPRYLIKTRGQQVTLSCSPISGHRSVSWYQQTPGQGLQFLFEYFSETQRNKGNFPGRFSGRQFSNSRSEMNVSTLELGDSALYLCASSLEGGSSPLHFGNGTRLTVT.

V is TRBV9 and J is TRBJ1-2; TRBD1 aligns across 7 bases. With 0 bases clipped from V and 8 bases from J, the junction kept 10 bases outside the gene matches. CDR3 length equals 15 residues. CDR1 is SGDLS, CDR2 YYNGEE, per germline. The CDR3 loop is CASSVGVTGLLGYTF. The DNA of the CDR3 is TGTGCCAGCAGCGTAGGGGTGACAGGGTTATTAGGCTACACCTTC.

The CDR3 DNA reads TGTGCCAGCAGTTACTCGGCAGGGGGCTACGAGCAGTACTTC. Its translation is CASSYSAGGYEQYF. The V gene is TRBV6-5, the J gene TRBJ2-7; 7 nucleotides align to TRBD1. The CDR3 covers 14 residues. V shed 0 bases, J shed 3 bases, and the junction held 2 bases outside the gene matches. Germline CDR1 and CDR2: MNHEY and SVGAGI.

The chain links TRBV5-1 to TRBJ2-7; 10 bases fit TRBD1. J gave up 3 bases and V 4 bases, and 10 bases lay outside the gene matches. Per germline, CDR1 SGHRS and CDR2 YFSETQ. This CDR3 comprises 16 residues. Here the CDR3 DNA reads TGCGCCAGCAGCCCCGCGCCGGGACAGGGGTTCTACGAGCAGTACTTC. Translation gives CASSPAPGQGFYEQYF.